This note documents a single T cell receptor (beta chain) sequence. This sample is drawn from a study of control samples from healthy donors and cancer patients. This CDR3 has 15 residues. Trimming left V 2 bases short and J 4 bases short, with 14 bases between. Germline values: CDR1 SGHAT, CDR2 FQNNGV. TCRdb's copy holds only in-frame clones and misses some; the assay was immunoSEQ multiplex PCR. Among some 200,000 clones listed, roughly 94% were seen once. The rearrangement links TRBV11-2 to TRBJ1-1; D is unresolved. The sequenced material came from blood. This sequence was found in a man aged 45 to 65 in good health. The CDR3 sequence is CASSLRPDFFTEAFF. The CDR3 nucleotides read TGTGCCAGCAGCTTAAGGCCGGACTTTTTCACTGAAGCTTTCTTT.